A single T cell receptor (beta chain) is shown here with its context. This clone was counted between two and nine times. Its target antigen remains unknown. No base quality values were provided; no much bigger clone lies one nucleotide off. These data originate in a study of beta chain features in type 1 diabetes (dated by TCRdb to 2017 to 2018). About the full investigation: Mean age, gender distribution, total cell number and subset yield did not differ between patients and healthy donors. Across all samples, approximately 98,000,000 sorted cells were examined, and cell number per subset correlated strongly with RNA yield. The study compared TCRB repertoires of sorted circulating CD4+ T cell subsets between recently diagnosed type 1 diabetes patients and matched healthy donors. Regulatory and stem cell-like memory subsets were isolated from only 8 patients and about eight healthy donors, whereas naive and central memory subsets came from all 30 or so donors. Here is what the overall study found, with its caveats: PCR may preferentially amplify shorter templates, but because patient and control samples were amplified and corrected together, any resulting skew would affect both groups equally. The naive, central memory and regulatory TCRB repertoires appeared to resemble one another more closely among patients than among healthy donors. Because small numbers of individuals were included in the HLA sub-analyses, any influence of HLA type on TCRB rearrangement was left unresolved. Sequencing cDNA rather than genomic DNA could over-represent highly expressing activated cells, although activation and CD3 levels did not differ between groups. At VDJ recombination sites, type 1 diabetes patients had fewer insertions and more deleted nucleotides, which implies abnormalities in thymic rearrangement. Type 1 diabetes patients showed a moderate but significant shortening of TCRB CDR3 length in all four CD4+ subsets.

Each donor gave one peripheral blood draw, roughly 120 mL on average, collected into heparinised tubes. Naive, central memory, regulatory and stem cell-like memory CD4+ T cells were sorted on a BD FACSAria II using a panel including CD45RO, CCR7, CD25, CD127, CD95 and CD27. Purity was above 95% for every sorted population. PBMCs were isolated immediately by Lymphoprep density gradient centrifugation and stained directly without culture. So that batch effects would be minimized, each experiment stained and sorted samples in pairs, pairing one healthy donor with one patient. The entire isolated RNA was reverse transcribed using the High Capacity cDNA Reverse Transcription Kit, and thus expressed TCRB transcripts were sequenced. Deep immunoSEQ sequencing was performed on naive, central memory and regulatory T cell samples, with an average of roughly 3.6 million total reads per sample. Sorted cells were lysed in RLT buffer, and RNA was extracted using DNase-treated RNeasy Micro or Mini kits according to cell number. Each cell subset was processed on its own to prevent cross-contamination, while patient and healthy donor samples were processed together. TCRB sequences were amplified from cDNA with the immunoSEQ multiplex PCR, producing 87-bp fragments spanning the CDR3 region. The amplicons were sequenced using the Illumina HiSeq platform. From the authors' description of their analysis: Synthetic template baselines were used to correct PCR bias computationally, reads within Hamming distance 2 were collapsed together, and singletons that could not be merged were discarded. Reads were aligned against IMGT to assign V, D and J genes, CDR3 length and insertions or deletions at six rearrangement sites. Within each subset, clonotype counts were normalized to sorted cell number, and only after that were true diversity and Gini coefficients computed with the tcR R package. The overlap coefficient, calculated on TCRB nucleotide sequences, was used to quantify repertoire sharing. Not all clones reach the TCRdb copy of this immuneACCESS table, which keeps in-frame sequences only. Checked studies attribute under half of the gap to unresolved V genes and leave the rest unexplained. Clonal size and the V and J genes are those of that table, whereas D and trimming came from the DNA. This sample has under 250,000 clones in its table, and roughly 30% of those were observed once. In total, the top ten clones hold roughly 4.1% of the sample.

V is clipped by 6 bases and J by 7 bases, and the sequence between their germline boundaries is 22 bases long. Taken from the germline V gene, the CDR1 and CDR2 loops are SQVTM and ANQGSEA. Inclusive of the bounding cysteine and phenylalanine, the CDR3 is 15 residues long. Only CDR3 DNA is held: 45 bases, read in frame from base 1. Material: central memory CD4+ T cells from blood. The V and J segments used are TRBV29-1 and TRBJ2-1; D gene: possibly TRBD2, on 6 matching bases. This sequence originates from a man aged 30 to 45 in good health. The CDR3 protein sequence reads: CSVGFGLNTLNEQFF. The nucleotides are TGCAGCGTCGGATTCGGACTAAATACCCTAAATGAGCAGTTCTTC.